This TCR beta chain stems from a study of blood T cells in healthy people across ages (dated by TCRdb to about 2015). Describing the broader study: In model experiments, template switching captured about one uniquely barcoded TCR beta cDNA molecule for every two T cells. To avoid experimental bias, donors of different ages were randomly spread across the sequencing lanes. Two additional independent replicas of 1 million unique cDNA reads from the same blood draw were analyzed for two donors (one aged 18 to 30 and one aged 80 or older). Using deep sequencing normalized with unique cDNA molecular identifiers, the study measured how TCR beta repertoire diversity changes with age. The donors were split into four age groups: young (average 16 years), middle-aged (39), aged (62) and long-lived (approximately 80). The investigation overall reported the following: Estimates of total diversity from one million sequenced T cells were regarded as lower bounds and underestimates. Conclusive comparison of naive and antigen-experienced compartments was prevented by the profiling of bulk unsorted PBMCs. As age increased, observed TCR beta diversity per million T cells dropped in a roughly linear way, and a significant reduction was already evident by age 40. The CMV infection status of donors was not known, potentially confounding age-related changes in expanded clonotypes. Compared with the aged group, the long-lived group had more naive CD4+ T cells, fewer expanded clones and increased TCR diversity, a pattern suggesting age selection. The percentage of naive T cells measured by flow cytometry correlated strongly with observed TCR beta diversity.

The donors were roughly 39 Caucasian individuals from Russia, aged 6 to 90 years, who were systemically healthy. Around 10 milliliters of peripheral blood were collected from each donor into EDTA-treated Vacutainer tubes. Ficoll-Paque density-gradient centrifugation was used to isolate PBMCs, with at least 7 million per sample. Total RNA, at least 5.5 micrograms per sample, was extracted from PBMCs with Trizol reagent. The percentages of naive CD45RAhigh/CD27high T cells were determined by flow cytometry on a PBMC aliquot from every donor. A remark on this clonotype: The clone's antigen remains unknown. Base quality data are lacking; no much larger clone is found one base away.

From its cysteine to its phenylalanine, the CDR3 spans 15 amino acids. Only the CDR3 portion is preserved as DNA: 45 bases, with reading frame beginning at the first base. After removal of 2 bases from V and 8 bases from J, the junction retains 5 bases not matched to a gene. The CDR1 and CDR2 encoded by the germline V gene are SGHTA and FQGNSA. Library preparation employed 5' RACE. Reads for this sample came from an Illumina HiSeq 2500. A second about 7 to 12 cycle PCR used a sample-barcoded 5' primer and a J-beta primer mix. A template-switch 5' adaptor carrying 12 random nucleotides introduced a unique molecular identifier onto each TCR beta cDNA molecule. Each sample yielded at least 2.5 million CDR3-containing paired-end reads. The Mint cDNA synthesis kit, primed by a TRBC-specific oligonucleotide, was used to synthesize first-strand cDNA from all RNA. Following uracil-DNA glycosylase treatment, a first 18-cycle PCR with universal primers M1SS and BC2_uni_R was performed on all cDNA. Per the authors' processing: For normalization, 1 million high-quality reads were randomly selected from each sample, with every read carrying a distinct molecular identifier. Reads sharing molecular identifiers were discarded rather than binned into consensus sequences. MiTCR, with a Q25 quality threshold and the strictest error-elimination algorithm, was used for CDR3 identification, clonotype clustering and error correction. A nonparametric unseen species model using Euler transformation provided a lower-bound estimate of total TCR beta diversity. TCRdb took the public reads, trimmed them with fastp at Q25, ran MiXCR for clone calling and kept in-frame beta chains. Each CDR3 protein gets just one entry, which takes the most common genes and DNA from the rows behind it. What appears here as the V and J calls and clone size reflects TCRdb's work, not the paper's. The sample table contains some 1.5 million distinct CDR3 sequences; only one count was recorded for 28% of them. Of the sample, 7.7% is held by the ten largest clones.

Rearrangement joined TRBV7-2 to TRBJ1-4, with 10 bases in between that match TRBD1. Sequencing was done on a sample of blood. This TCR was recovered from a woman in her 30s in good health. The CDR3 here reads CASSLRRDRGEKLFF. The sequenced DNA is TGTGCCAGCAGCTTACGCCGGGACAGGGGCGAAAAACTGTTTTTT.